The entry below gives a single T cell receptor beta chain sequence along with its context. Each recovered donor of Cohort 3 presented with two negative PCRs, clearance, or symptom resolution. The J segment lost 0 bases and the V segment lost 9 bases, leaving 11 bases of the junction unmatched. Germline CDR1 reads MDHEN; CDR2 reads SYDVKM. CDR3 length: 17 residues. This record belongs to a study of blood T cell repertoires in COVID-19. Across the study: Some COVID-19 samples were acute and others convalescent; all came from the United States, Italy and Spain.

Here immunoSEQ multiplex PCR was the method, and the copy in TCRdb shows in-frame clones only, minus some. The table lists over 150,000 clones, around 73% of them singletons, with roughly 17% in the top ten. V is TRBV28 and J is TRBJ1-6, with 7 bases matching TRBD1. This TCR derives from a woman aged 45-65 years who had recovered from COVID-19. Sequencing input: PBMCs or T cells enriched from blood (not recorded which). CDR3 region: CASYGDRDSSYNSPLHF. As DNA, the CDR3 is TGTGCCAGTTATGGGGACAGAGATAGCTCCTATAATTCACCCCTCCACTTT.